This T cell receptor beta chain was captured by sequencing in a study of shared clonotypes between healthy human individuals. The authors loaded roughly 200 ng DNA, roughly 33,000 T cell genomes, into sorted-subset replicate PCRs. The assay was immunoSEQ multiplex PCR, and TCRdb's table has in-frame clones only and misses some. There are around 2,000,000 clones in the sample; about 95% occur only once, and approximately 1.2% lies in the top ten. CDR3 length equals 12 residues. Per the germline V gene, CDR1 is SGHRS and CDR2 is YFSETQ. The trim removed 5 bases at V and 10 bases at J, leaving 0 bases unmatched. CD45RO-negative CD8 cells positively selected for CCR7 made up the naive population, which excluded terminally differentiated effector memory CD45RA+ cells. Adult donors, all healthy and HIV-negative, had no recent acute infections or vaccinations.

The TCR was taken from a man between 18 and 29 years old in good health. Specimen: naive CD8+ T cells sorted from blood. The rearrangement uses TRBV5-1 and TRBJ1-6; the match to TRBD1 covers 10 bases. Here the CDR3 reads CASRTGGSPLHF. The CDR3 region has the DNA TGCGCCAGCAGGACAGGGGGCTCACCCCTCCACTTT.